The 9 T cell receptor beta chains below were found in one sample sequenced in a study of cytomegalovirus exposure and HLA in healthy donors. The PCR used 60 Vbeta and 13 Jbeta primers. Generated by immunoSEQ multiplex PCR, the TCRdb table keeps only in-frame clones and is missing some. This table has 200,000 to 250,000 clones, under 90% appearing once. The material sequenced was PBMCs. The receptors were sampled from a human donor in good health.

The CDR3 nucleotides read TGTGCCTGGAGTGTACGGGGACTAGCGGGAAGGTACGAGCAGTACTTC. Translation gives CAWSVRGLAGRYEQYF. The chain is built from TRBV30 and TRBJ2-7; TRBD2 aligns across 13 bases. The CDR3 has 16 residues. The germline CDR1 and CDR2 sequences are GTSNPN and SVGIG (reference sequence). V lost 0 bases, J lost 4 bases, and 6 bases stayed unmatched.

As DNA, the CDR3 is TGTGCCAGCAGCTTAGTAGTTTCCGGGACTAGCTACGGCGAGCAGTACTTC. It specifies CASSLVVSGTSYGEQYF. V and J are TRBV7-2 and TRBJ2-7; 9 bases agree with TRBD2. Trimming at V came to 1 base and at J to 6 bases, leaving 13 bases not matched to a gene. CDR1 is SGHTA, CDR2 FQGNSA, per germline. The CDR3 runs to 17 residues.

The V gene is TRBV7-9, the J gene TRBJ2-3; 9 bases fit TRBD2. The CDR3 is made up of 17 amino acids. Trimming removed 3 bases from V and 3 bases from J; junction bases left unmatched: 10. The germline V gene has CDR1 SEHNR and CDR2 FQNEAQ (reference sequence). In DNA, the CDR3 is TGTGCCAGCAGCTTCCGTCTCCGAACTAGCGGGACAGATACGCAGTATTTT. This codes for CASSFRLRTSGTDTQYF.

This rearrangement joins TRBV4-3 to TRBJ1-5; 7 bases line up with TRBD1. Germline V gene lookup returns CDR1 LGHNA and CDR2 YSLEER. The CDR3 covers 17 residues. The ends lost 0 bases at V and 3 bases at J; junction bases unmatched: 8. CDR3: CASSQERGQQFNQPQHF. CDR3 nucleotide sequence: TGCGCCAGCAGCCAAGAAAGGGGACAGCAATTCAATCAGCCCCAGCATTTT.

Comment on this clone: Other nucleotide sequences in the sample specify the same CDR3. The rearrangement joins TRBV7-6 to TRBJ2-3, with 11 bases aligning to TRBD2. The V gene's germline CDR1 is SGHVS and CDR2 FNYEAQ. This CDR3 is built from 14 residues. The junction had 2 bases not matched to a gene; V was cut back by 4 bases and J by 5 bases. The CDR3 DNA sequence: TGTGCCAGCAGCTCAGGACTAGCGGGAGATACGCAGTATTTT. Amino acid sequence: CASSSGLAGDTQYF.

CDR3 in DNA: TGCGCCAGCAGCCAGGGGACTAGCGGGACCACAGATACGCAGTATTTT. Translating gives CASSQGTSGTTDTQYF. The chain recombines TRBV4-3 with TRBJ2-3; TRBD2 agrees at 13 bases. CDR3 length: 16 residues. Germline-derived CDR1 and CDR2 are LGHNA and YSLEER. Germline trimming cut 3 bases from V and 2 bases from J; bases unmatched to any gene: 2.

This clone was seen once. This chain uses TRBV6-6 with TRBJ2-2; 7 nucleotides line up with TRBD2. The CDR3 runs 14 residues. The V segment lost 6 bases and the J segment 8 bases; nucleotides outside the gene matches: 9. CDR1 and CDR2 from the germline V gene are MNHNY and SVGAGI (reference sequence). Here the CDR3 reads CASSGAGAEGELFF. CDR3 DNA sequence: TGTGCCAGCAGCGGGGCGGGAGCGGAGGGGGAGCTGTTTTTT.

This clone was counted once. The chain has TRBV6-5 and TRBJ2-7; no clear D. This CDR3 region has 15 residues. Trimming removed 4 bases from V and 0 bases from J, with 13 bases in between. Germline V lookup: CDR1 MNHEY, CDR2 SVGAGI. CDR3 protein: CASSFARVHSYEQYF. CDR3 nucleotide sequence: TGTGCCAGCAGTTTCGCCCGGGTCCACTCCTACGAGCAGTACTTC.

V is TRBV9 and J is TRBJ2-3, with D possibly being TRBD2 (6 bases). The CDR3 consists of 17 residues. Germline CDR1 and CDR2: SGDLS and YYNGEE. V was shortened by 0 bases and J by 3 bases, with 17 bases between the two germline ends. CDR3 nucleotides: TGTGCCAGCAGCGTAGACATGGGCTTGGAGGGGACAGATACGCAGTATTTT. This encodes CASSVDMGLEGTDTQYF.